This T cell receptor beta chain was identified during a study of T-cell reconstitution after alpha-beta-depleted transplantation in children. Of note for this clonotype: A junction end diverges from the germline sequence, so it may reflect a read error.

Unique molecular identifiers were built into the TCRbeta library. TCRdb independently ran MiXCR on the PCR reads; one entry per CDR3 protein. This repertoire shows approximately 420,000 distinct CDR3 sequences, roughly 10% found once; its top ten account for roughly 5%. The sequencing used PBMCs from the stem cell graft donor, collected from the stem cell graft. This clonotype was obtained from a human donor who donated a stem cell graft to a child with acute myeloid leukemia.

The CDR3: CSVPDSNQPQHF. In DNA, the CDR3 is TGCAGCGTTCCGGACAGCAATCAGCCCCAGCATTTC. The V and J genes are TRBV29-1 and TRBJ1-5; maybe TRBD1 (6 bases). Germline values: CDR1 SQVTM, CDR2 ANQGSEA. This CDR3 spans 12 amino acids.